This T cell receptor (beta chain) was found in a study of blood T cells in healthy people across ages. Using a J-beta primer mix together with a sample-barcoded 5' primer, a second PCR was run for roughly 6 to 11 cycles. TCRdb reprocessed the 5' RACE reads via MiXCR and lists one record per CDR3 protein. The sample yields about 1.4 million distinct CDR3 sequences, roughly 60% seen once. Trimming pared 5 bases from V and 0 bases from J, leaving 17 bases between. This CDR3 is 17 amino acids long. CDR1 and CDR2 (germline): SEHNR, FQNEAQ (reference sequence). This TCR came from a young man in good health. J is TRBJ2-1 and V is TRBV7-9, with a tentative D call TRBD2 (5 bases). The sequenced sample consisted of blood. CDR3 loop: CASSLKVALSSYNEQFF. The CDR3 DNA follows: TGTGCCAGCAGCCTCAAAGTAGCGCTAAGCTCCTACAATGAGCAGTTCTTC.